This note documents a single T cell receptor (beta chain) sequence. The target antigen is unknown. Baseline, cycle 4 day 1, and cycle 7 day 1 were the blood sampling points. Losses at the gene ends were 4 bases for V and 0 bases for J; bases not matched to a gene: 6. This CDR3 region has 15 residues. The germline gives CDR1 SGDLS, CDR2 YYNGEE. The data belong to a study of OX40 agonist ivuxolimab in advanced cancers. Looking at the study overall: Patients took ivuxolimab, an agonistic anti-OX40 (CD134) antibody. Points from the study as a whole: Relative to CD4+, CD8+ T cells held more expanded clones on average.

Clones were sequenced by immunoSEQ multiplex PCR, and TCRdb holds only the in-frame ones, with some missing. The repertoire holds just under 100,000 clones, with 94% as singletons. This clonotype originated in an adult with an advanced solid tumor such as melanoma, head and neck, liver or kidney cancer. The chain has TRBV9 and TRBJ1-2; 7 bases fit TRBD1. The sequencing used CD4+ or CD8+ T cells sorted from blood, collected in a trial of the OX40 agonist ivuxolimab. CDR3: CASSTGQAANYGYTF. In nucleotides, the CDR3 is TGTGCCAGCAGCACCGGACAGGCAGCTAACTATGGCTACACCTTC.